This T cell receptor beta chain was captured by sequencing in a study of cytomegalovirus exposure and HLA in healthy donors listed by TCRdb under 2017. About the study as a whole: In an earlier analysis of some 610 of the donors, 250 to 350 Gb of sequence data and 90 million to 120 million unique TCR beta sequences from roughly 190 million T cells were reported. Five DR-DQ haplotypes were handled as single units for association and clustering, since linkage in the cohort was strong. In the later analysis, no new phenotypic data were used to find candidate immune exposures; instead, reliance was placed on TCR beta sequences and their occurrence across donors. Of the roughly 400 genotyped donors, roughly 85% fell in the genetic ancestry cluster associated with self-reported Caucasian donors. To predict cytomegalovirus infection status, the study combined high-throughput TCR immunosequencing, statistical association of individual TCRs with disease status, and machine learning. A separate validation cohort of roughly 110 different subjects was used in addition to the roughly 620-subject first cohort. The T cell repertoires of some 670 subjects were profiled by immunosequencing and related to cytomegalovirus serostatus. Genome-wide SNP genotypes for about three fifths of the roughly 700 donors were used in a later genetic analysis, which treated that subset as a discovery cohort. Every repertoire in the discovery cohort had been generated on one and the same sequencing platform. To decide whether each TCR beta V gene segment behaved as functional or pseudogenic, an earlier analysis of approximately 600 of the donors relied on high-throughput TCR beta sequencing. HLA typing included class I and class II loci at four-digit resolution. An early release that covered approximately 600 HLA-typed donors contained approximately 320 gigabases of sequencing data and about 93 million unique TCR sequences. On average, about 240,000 unique TCR beta nucleotide sequences were sequenced per donor among a few hundred genotyped donors of the cohort, with 15% to 20% of those sequences being non-productive. Donor age, sex, ethnicity and CMV serostatus were compiled together with the repertoire data. A later analysis re-examined previously published TCR beta repertoires from roughly 650 donors and added high-resolution HLA genotyping to investigate patterns of TCR occurrence. The number of typed donors differed by locus: about 629-630 for A, B, C, DRB1 and DQB1; approximately 520 for DQA1; around 580 for DPA1; and about 470 for DPB1. The study aimed to test whether cataloging public T cell receptors could reveal signatures of past pathogen exposure. What the study reported, not specific to this receptor: The presence/absence analyses assumed that sequencing depth was roughly uniform across donors, and that assumption may not be true. According to a later genetic analysis, donors in an Asian-associated ancestry cluster had fewer N-insertions in productive TCRs than the approximately 700-donor mean. A later analysis found that TCR association rates varied across HLA loci, with DRB1 alleles showing the most associated TCRs and HLA-C alleles the fewest. Three of the identified cytomegalovirus-associated TCR beta chains were confirmed in vitro to be specific for cytomegalovirus antigens. The cohort was sequenced for TCR beta chains only, and without alpha or paired-chain data the features that could be detected were limited. The study listed approximately 150 TCR beta chains as associated with cytomegalovirus. Correlated functional status among segregating V segments might reflect linkage disequilibrium, but an unknown experimental factor could not be ruled out. In a later analysis, around 17,000 TCR beta sequences were associated with specific HLA alleles at a false discovery rate of 0.05. A further reported finding was that TCR beta sequences accurately predicted the HLA-A and HLA-B alleles for most subjects in the first cohort. Broadly in line with IMGT annotations, most TCR beta V segments showed up in productive rearrangements about 87% or about 30% of the time in an earlier analysis of about 500 of the donors. Because counts were too low, 15 to 20 rarely observed V segments, including chromosome 9 orphons, were left out of the earlier analysis of 587 of the donors. A later analysis found that HLA-associated TCR beta chains were more clonally expanded and had lower generation probabilities than equally common non-associated chains. A later analysis found that most CMV-associated TCR beta chains appeared HLA-restricted, with HLA associations seemingly driven largely by CMV exposure. Because the 87-base-pair reads could not distinguish some IMGT-functional V segments, including TRBV6-2 and TRBV6-3, those segments were excluded. The authors suggested that the approach could potentially be generalized to other disease states and immunological phenotypes. When HLA alleles, especially DR and DQ, strongly co-occurred, TCR associations were difficult to assign to individual alleles. According to a later analysis, parvovirus B19, influenza, CMV and Epstein-Barr virus appeared linked to several top co-occurrence clusters. In a later genetic analysis, a missense DCLRE1C variant was associated with V-gene and J-gene trimming of TCR beta chains, and the association was replicated in an independent cohort. Because some donors lacked HLA typing at each locus, the association tests relied only on the typed subset. A cluster of highly shared sequence variants was judged likely to be a technical artifact of the sequencing pipeline. While some public TCRs were present in many individuals, most TCR sequences turned up only very rarely across donors. Immune exposure information for the cohort was limited to CMV serostatus. Cytomegalovirus status was reported to be diagnosed by the classifier with high specificity and sensitivity in both the original and validation cohorts.

A word on this clone: The clone's antigen remains unknown. It has no much larger one-base neighbor in the sample; base qualities were not kept.

Receptor libraries were prepared by the immunoSEQ multiplex PCR assay. A mixture of 60 forward primers for TCR Vbeta segments and 13 reverse primers for TCR Jbeta segments was used in the multiplex PCR. The CDR3 region of rearranged TCR beta genes was amplified from genomic DNA by a multiplex PCR assay. The amplified TCR beta libraries were sequenced on the Illumina HiSeq System as 87-base-pair reads. The paper's processing steps were these. A later analysis tallied 80 million to 95 million unique TCR beta chains across the 666 repertoires, and some 10 million of those chains were shared by two or more donors. Raw reads were error-corrected and collapsed into unique sequences by a nearest-neighbor algorithm in which closely related sequences were merged to remove PCR and sequencing errors. CDR3 sequences were aligned to IMGT reference sequences to assign V, D and J gene segments. Each retained sequence needed at least a six-nucleotide match to both a V gene segment and a J gene segment. A rearrangement was called productive if the CDR3 had no stop codons and remained in frame with V and J, and every other rearrangement was called non-productive. CDR3 was defined according to IMGT convention as the region running from the second conserved V-encoded cysteine to the conserved J-encoded phenylalanine. Sequences without an unambiguous match to a single V gene segment were excluded from the earlier analysis of approximately 600 of the donors. An earlier analysis of about 600 of the donors called V segments functional above 56.7% productive rearrangements and segregating when the between-donor standard deviation exceeded 5%. A statistical classification framework was developed to diagnose cytomegalovirus status using the catalog of TCR beta chain sequences. A later analysis assigned V and J genes by comparing TCR nucleotide sequences with IMGT/GENE-DB human TR gene sequences. The TCRdist pipeline was used in a later analysis to assign CDR3 sequences and most-parsimonious VDJ recombination scenarios. A later analysis defined each TCR beta chain by its CDR3 amino acid sequence plus V-gene family, and excluded reads lacking a unique V-gene family. In a later analysis, 450 to 600 highly shared, low-generation-probability nucleotide sequences were removed to address suspected cross-contamination and a sequencing artifact. In a later analysis, a clonal expansion index for each public chain was calculated from normalized within-repertoire ranks of inferred template counts. A later analysis computed generation probabilities with a VDJ recombination model fitted to out-of-frame rearrangements, and checked the results against IGoR. A later analysis scored TCR-TCR, TCR-HLA and TCR-CMV co-occurrence with hypergeometric tests, applying a repertoire-size bias correction to TCR pairs. In a later analysis, false discovery rates were estimated by permuting HLA or CMV assignments 20 times. In a later analysis, co-occurring TCRs were grouped using DBSCAN, with TCRdist sequence similarity added in when clustering inside HLA-allele-positive subsets. For co-occurrence clustering, repertoires with fewer than 30,000 or more than 120,000 public chains were excluded, along with roughly 5 repertoires with anomalous nucleotide sharing. TCRdb stores this immuneACCESS table with in-frame sequences only. Part of the clones is absent; in the studies checked, under half of the shortfall reflects unresolved V genes, and no reason is known for the rest. V, J and clone size are taken as reported in that table, and D and trimming were inferred from the DNA itself. Present in this sample are more than 70,000 clones, 76% of which were seen just once. The ten largest clones take up 4% to 5.5% of the sample.

The cohort consisted of hundreds of healthy bone marrow donors. At the time of sampling, every cohort member was nominally healthy, though immune exposures that went unrecorded were likely present. The donor was CMV seropositive and belonged to the group of 250 to 350 seropositive cohort members. Every donor gave a peripheral blood sample, and the peripheral blood mononuclear cells from that sample were used for TCR beta sequencing. The Qiagen DNeasy Blood Extraction Kit was used to extract genomic DNA from the blood cell samples. Relative to germline, V is missing 10 bases and J is missing 3 bases, with 8 bases of the junction outside any gene match. Counted from cysteine to phenylalanine, this CDR3 has 14 amino acids. The retained sequence is limited to the CDR3, 42 bases, with the frame set at the first base. Via the germline V gene, CDR1 is SGHTA and CDR2 FQGNSA.

Recombination linked TRBV7-2 to TRBJ2-7, and 11 junctional nucleotides match TRBD2. The material sequenced was PBMCs. The receptor's source is a man aged 30 to 45 in good health and CMV-seropositive. This receptor has the CDR3 CATGRGTSGYEQYF. The DNA reads TGTGCCACCGGTAGGGGGACTAGCGGCTACGAGCAGTACTTC.